This T cell receptor beta chain derives from a study of T-cell reconstitution after alpha-beta-depleted transplantation in children. Study-wide findings and caveats: T-cell numbers and diversity, one year after transplant, stemmed largely from T cells that were newly produced. At around two months after transplant, the alpha-beta T cells were reportedly derived from several hundred expanded clones that came from non-depleted graft cells.

Looked up from germline, CDR1 is SGHAT and CDR2 is FQNNGV. V was clipped by 0 bases and J by 3 bases, with 12 bases between them. This CDR3 comprises 15 residues. The table lists this clonotype with a count of one. Its target is not known. Library preparation (for TCRbeta) was performed with unique molecular identifiers. TCRdb processed the PCR reads anew with MiXCR; each CDR3 protein has one entry. This sample yields 95,000 to 150,000 distinct CDR3 sequences, of which 20% to 25% are seen a single time; more than 9% belongs to the top ten. This TCR was sampled from a male patient aged 2 to 9 who had a stem cell transplant for chronic granulomatous disease, so the T cells may come from the graft donor. Here the sequenced sample was PBMCs, mostly from graft donor cells, taken 180 days after TCRalphabeta/CD19-depleted stem cell transplant. J is TRBJ2-7 and V is TRBV11-2; D remains ambiguous. The CDR3: CASSLDRSKGYEQYF. Here the CDR3 DNA reads TGTGCCAGCAGCTTAGATCGCAGTAAGGGCTACGAGCAGTACTTC.